A single T cell receptor (beta chain) is shown here with its context. Sequenced by immunoSEQ multiplex PCR; TCRdb stores in-frame clones only, minus some. The sample consists of some 160,000 clones, 65% to 85% of them appearing once. This CDR3 is built from 13 residues. Germline lookup yields CDR1 MNHNY and CDR2 SVGAGI (reference sequence). V dropped 5 bases and J dropped 0 bases, with 5 bases sitting between them. This entry comes from a study of blood T cell repertoires in COVID-19. Overall study: Sites across the United States, Italy and Spain contributed samples from acute and convalescent COVID-19. T cells, B-cell-depleted T cells, or PBMCs provided the cDNA or gDNA that served as material.

The sequence came from a man aged 65 to 79 with active or convalescent COVID-19. Sequencing input: peripheral blood. The chain uses TRBV6-6 and TRBJ1-5; no definite D call. In nucleotides, the CDR3 is TGTGCCAGCAGTCACAGTAGCAATCAGCCCCAGCATTTT. It specifies CASSHSSNQPQHF.